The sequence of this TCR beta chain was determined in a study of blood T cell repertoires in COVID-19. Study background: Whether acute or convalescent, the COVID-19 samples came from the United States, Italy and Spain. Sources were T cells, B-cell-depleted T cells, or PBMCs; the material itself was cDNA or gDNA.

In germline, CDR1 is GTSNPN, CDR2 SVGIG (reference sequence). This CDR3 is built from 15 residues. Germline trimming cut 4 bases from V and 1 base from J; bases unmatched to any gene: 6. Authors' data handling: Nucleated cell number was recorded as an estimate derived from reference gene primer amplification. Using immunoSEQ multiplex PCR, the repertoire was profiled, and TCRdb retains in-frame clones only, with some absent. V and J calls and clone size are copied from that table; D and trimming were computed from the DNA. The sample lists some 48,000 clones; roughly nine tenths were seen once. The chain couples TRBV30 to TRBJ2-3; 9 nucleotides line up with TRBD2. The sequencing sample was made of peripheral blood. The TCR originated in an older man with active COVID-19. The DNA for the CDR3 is TGTGCCTGGAAACTGACTAGCGGAGGCACAGATACGCAGTATTTT. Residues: CAWKLTSGGTDTQYF.